This TCR beta chain originates from a study of cytomegalovirus exposure and HLA in healthy donors. The overall study: Prior work identified some 120 million unique TCR beta sequences in some 200 million T cells. The study, taken as a whole, reports: A cluster of highly shared sequence variants was likely a sequencing artifact. An analysis done earlier found most TCR beta V segments productive about 87% or about 30% of the time.

On this clone itself: Its antigen is unknown.

Primers included in the PCR were 60 Vbeta and 13 Jbeta primers. Measured with immunoSEQ multiplex PCR; TCRdb has only the in-frame clones, and not every one. The table has about 120,000 clones, approximately 80% seen once. Each donor's status was that of a healthy bone marrow donor. V dropped 4 bases and J dropped 2 bases, with 8 bases sitting between them. The CDR3 spans 13 residues. CDR1 is SGHNT and CDR2 is YENEEA in the germline V gene. This sequence originates from a male donor in good health and CMV-seronegative. V and J are TRBV11-3 and TRBJ2-5; the D is unclear. The specimen sequenced was PBMCs. This CDR3 reads CASSYNRQETQYF. CDR3 sequence (DNA): TGTGCCAGCAGCTATAACAGACAAGAGACCCAGTACTTC.